The 16 T cell receptor beta chains in this list originate from one sample, sequenced in a study of somatic mutations in cytotoxic T cells in rheumatoid arthritis. Generated by immunoSEQ multiplex PCR, the TCRdb table keeps only in-frame clones and is missing some. The sample holds about 30,000 clones, 75% to 90% seen once. Sequencing used CD8+ T cells sorted from blood. Receptor source: an adult with rheumatoid arthritis.

A few counts support this clone. The CDR3 DNA follows: TGCAGCGACGTAACCGGGACTAGCGGCAATGAGCAGTTCTTC. Protein product: CSDVTGTSGNEQFF. The rearrangement joins TRBV29-1 to TRBJ2-1, with 11 nucleotides matching TRBD2. Per germline, CDR1 SQVTM and CDR2 ANQGSEA. V lost 7 bases to trimming and J lost 6 bases; unmatched junction nucleotides: 8. The CDR3 is 14 amino acids.

The V gene is TRBV19, the J gene TRBJ1-2, with 10 nucleotides matching TRBD1. V lost 6 bases and J lost 8; bases outside the gene matches: 6. The CDR3 spans 13 residues. CDR1 LNHDA and CDR2 SQIVND come from the germline V gene (reference sequence). The CDR3: CASRDRGIRGYTF. In DNA form, the CDR3 reads TGTGCCAGTAGGGACAGGGGGATTCGGGGCTACACCTTC. Supplemented by reference TRBV19 and TRBJ1-2, the full variable domain reads DGGITQSPKYLFRKEGQNVTLSCEQNLNHDAMYWYRQDPGQGLRLIYYSQIVNDFQKGDIAEGYSVSREKKESFPLTVTSAQKNPTAFYLCASRDRGIRGYTFGSGTRLTVV.

This clone appeared once. V is TRBV19 and J is TRBJ1-2; 7 nucleotides agree with TRBD1. The V segment lost 1 base and the J segment 8 bases; nucleotides outside the gene matches: 4. The germline V gene has CDR1 LNHDA and CDR2 SQIVND (reference sequence). This CDR3 contains 13 residues. Written as DNA, the CDR3 is TGTGCCAGTAGTATAGGGACAGGATCCGGCTACACCTTC. Its translation is CASSIGTGSGYTF. Together with reference TRBV19 and TRBJ1-2, the CDR3 gives the full variable domain: DGGITQSPKYLFRKEGQNVTLSCEQNLNHDAMYWYRQDPGQGLRLIYYSQIVNDFQKGDIAEGYSVSREKKESFPLTVTSAQKNPTAFYLCASSIGTGSGYTFGSGTRLTVV.

The V and J genes are TRBV6-1 and TRBJ1-2; D is uncertain. Trimming took off 4 bases at V and 4 bases at J, with 4 bases between the two ends. The CDR3 has 11 amino acids. The germline V gene encodes CDR1 MNHNS and CDR2 SASEGT. The CDR3 sequence is CASSGSYGYTF. The CDR3 DNA is TGTGCCAGCAGTGGGAGCTATGGCTACACCTTC.

This clone was seen just once. The CDR3, as DNA: TGTGCCAGCAGCTCCGGACTAATGGATGAGCAGTTCTTC. Translation gives CASSSGLMDEQFF. This chain uses TRBV7-3 with TRBJ2-1; TRBD2 is a possible D gene (6 bases). Germline V CDR1 and CDR2: SGHTA, FQGTGA. The CDR3 covers 13 residues. V was cut by 4 bases and J by 8 bases, with 12 bases left in between. Complete variable domain (other parts from reference TRBV7-3 and TRBJ2-1): GAGVSQTPSNKVTEKGKYVELRCDPISGHTALYWYRQSLGQGPEFLIYFQGTGAADDSGLPNDRFFAVRPEGSVSTLKIQRTERGDSAVYLCASSSGLMDEQFFGPGTRLTVL.

The chain employs TRBV6-1 and TRBJ2-3, with a possible D match to TRBD1 (5 bases). Deletions cut 1 base from V and 0 bases from J, with 14 bases between. Germline V lookup: CDR1 MNHNS, CDR2 SASEGT. This CDR3 comprises 17 residues. The CDR3 DNA is TGTGCCAGCAGTGAAGTTTATAGGGGCGCTAGCACAGATACGCAGTATTTT. Amino acid sequence: CASSEVYRGASTDTQYF.

The rearrangement uses TRBV27 and TRBJ2-3; 9 bases are shared with TRBD2. The CDR3 is made up of 14 amino acids. CDR1 MNHEY and CDR2 SMNVEV come from the germline V gene (reference sequence). V lost 10 bases and J lost 2; bases outside the gene matches: 7. The CDR3: CATRRLADTDTQYF. For the CDR3, the DNA is TGTGCCACTCGAAGACTAGCGGACACAGATACGCAGTATTTT.

The J gene is TRBJ2-7, the V gene TRBV9; possible D gene TRBD2, 5 bases. CDR3 length equals 12 residues. Trimming cost V 7 bases and J 3 bases, with 11 bases left between them. Per the germline V gene, CDR1 is SGDLS and CDR2 is YYNGEE. DNA for the CDR3: TGTGCCAGCGGAGGTGGAGGCTACGAGCAGTACTTC. It is translated as CASGGGGYEQYF. Full variable domain (missing parts from reference TRBV9 and TRBJ2-7): DSGVTQTPKHLITATGQRVTLRCSPRSGDLSVYWYQQSLDQGLQFLIQYYNGEERAKGNILERFSAQQFPDLHSELNLSSLELGDSALYFCASGGGGYEQYFGPGTRLTVT.

J is TRBJ2-4 and V is TRBV10-3; D unclear. The V gene lost 3 bases and the J gene lost 0 bases, with 12 bases spanning the gap. The CDR3 spans 16 residues. Germline assignment: CDR1 ENHRY and CDR2 SYGVKD. CDR3 in DNA: TGTGCCATCAGTGACTCCGAGTCCTTAGCCAAAAACATTCAGTACTTC. It translates to CAISDSESLAKNIQYF.

The table lists this clone with a few counts. The chain carries TRBV10-3 and TRBJ1-6, with D maybe TRBD1 (5 bases). Germline values: CDR1 ENHRY, CDR2 SYGVKD. The CDR3 spans 15 residues. V was trimmed by 0 bases and J by 7 bases, leaving 10 bases between them. The CDR3 reads CAISESQGVNSPLHF. CDR3 DNA sequence: TGTGCCATCAGTGAGTCTCAGGGAGTAAATTCACCCCTCCACTTT.

The chain is built from TRBV4-1 and TRBJ1-4, with a tentative D call TRBD1 (6 bases). Germline values: CDR1 MGHRA, CDR2 YSYEKL. The CDR3 covers 15 residues. The V gene lost 1 base and the J gene lost 7 bases, with 13 bases spanning the gap. The CDR3 DNA reads TGCGCCAGCAGCCAAGCGGGGGGGCAGCTTGAAAAACTGTTTTTT. The encoded protein is CASSQAGGQLEKLFF.

The chain is built from TRBV27 and TRBJ2-7; tentatively, D is TRBD1 (5 bases). Trimming took 4 bases from V and 3 from J, leaving 13 bases between them. CDR1 and CDR2 from the germline V gene are MNHEY and SMNVEV (reference sequence). CDR3 length equals 14 residues. CDR3 sequence: CASSYAGPGYEQYF. The CDR3 DNA follows: TGTGCCAGCAGTTATGCAGGGCCGGGCTACGAGCAGTACTTC.

CDR3 coding DNA: TGTGCCAGCAGCTCCAGACAGAGCTCCTACAATGAGCAGTTCTTC. This codes for CASSSRQSSYNEQFF. This rearrangement joins TRBV11-3 to TRBJ2-1, with D possibly matching TRBD1 (5 bases). The CDR3 extends over 15 amino acids. The V end was cut by 4 bases, the J end by 0 bases, with 10 bases between. Germline loops: CDR1 SGHNT, CDR2 YENEEA.

V and J are TRBV30 and TRBJ1-5; D gene uncertain. The germline CDR1 and CDR2 sequences are GTSNPN and SVGIG (reference sequence). There are 14 residues in the CDR3. Trimming took off 2 bases at V and 0 bases at J, with 8 bases between the two ends. The CDR3 spells CAWSLGFSNQPQHF. CDR3 coding DNA: TGTGCCTGGAGTTTGGGGTTTAGCAATCAGCCCCAGCATTTT.

This clone showed up just a few times. The chain employs TRBV7-9 and TRBJ1-1; D unclear. Trimming shortened V by 5 bases and J by 3 bases, and 10 bases separated the two germline ends. The CDR3 runs to 13 residues. Looked up from germline, CDR1 is SEHNR and CDR2 is FQNEAQ (reference sequence). The CDR3 nucleotides are TGTGCCAGCAGCGTTGGGCCCGACACTGAAGCTTTCTTT. The encoded protein is CASSVGPDTEAFF.

The gene calls are TRBV4-1 and TRBJ2-5; 10 bases match TRBD2. CDR3 length: 17 amino acids. The V and J ends lost 0 bases and 5 bases, in that order; junction bases with no gene match: 9. CDR1 and CDR2 (germline): MGHRA, YSYEKL. CDR3 sequence: CASSQESSGGALETQYF. Written as DNA, the CDR3 is TGCGCCAGCAGCCAAGAAAGCAGCGGGGGGGCCTTGGAGACCCAGTACTTC.